The 31 T cell receptor beta chains listed next were all sequenced from one sample in a study of T cell responses to AZD1222 COVID-19 vaccine. Repertoires were generated with immunoSEQ multiplex PCR, while TCRdb's copy carries only in-frame clones and drops some. The sample yields over 120,000 clones, roughly nine tenths seen once. The source material was peripheral blood, sampled on day 0 of AZD1222 vaccination. Receptor source: an adult in good health.

CDR3 amino acids: CASSRVGGEYEQYF. CDR3 DNA sequence: TGTGCCAGCAGTCGGGTCGGGGGCGAATACGAGCAGTACTTC. J is TRBJ2-7 and V is TRBV5-6; D possibly uses TRBD1 or TRBD2 (6 bases each). Deletions cut 5 bases from V and 4 bases from J, with 16 bases between. Germline V gene data show CDR1 as SGHDT and CDR2 as YYEEEE. This CDR3 has 14 amino acids.

J is TRBJ1-2 and V is TRBV18, with D tentatively TRBD1 (6 bases). CDR3 size: 13 residues. V was pared by 2 bases and J by 5 bases, with 9 bases between. CDR1 is KGHSH and CDR2 is LQKENI in the germline V gene. The CDR3 nucleotides read TGTGCCAGCTCACCATGGGACACATATGGCTACACCTTC. Amino acid sequence: CASSPWDTYGYTF.

V usage is TRBV5-1 and J usage is TRBJ1-2; D is perhaps TRBD1 (6 bases). V was pared by 6 bases and J by 6 bases, with 15 bases between. Germline CDR1 and CDR2: SGHRS and YFSETQ. This CDR3 spans 13 amino acids. The DNA for the CDR3 is TGCGCCAGCACAGACCGGGACACCCATGGCTACACCTTC. It yields the protein CASTDRDTHGYTF. Full variable domain (rest looked up from reference TRBV5-1 and TRBJ1-2): KAGVTQTPRYLIKTRGQQVTLSCSPISGHRSVSWYQQTPGQGLQFLFEYFSETQRNKGNFPGRFSGRQFSNSRSEMNVSTLELGDSALYLCASTDRDTHGYTFGSGTRLTVV.

The chain couples TRBV19 to TRBJ2-3; maybe TRBD2 (6 bases). Trimming pared 1 base from V and 0 bases from J, leaving 11 bases between. The CDR3 runs 16 residues. CDR1 is LNHDA, CDR2 SQIVND, per germline (reference sequence). DNA of the CDR3: TGTGCCAGTAGTATAGGCCGGGGGAGTAGCACAGATACGCAGTATTTT. It translates to CASSIGRGSSTDTQYF.

The chain is built from TRBV5-8 and TRBJ1-5; D gene unclear. This CDR3 contains 13 residues. Trimming shortened V by 4 bases and J by 4 bases, and 9 bases separated the two germline ends. Germline-derived CDR1 and CDR2 are SGHTS and YDEGEE. The CDR3: CASSRGANQPQHF. The CDR3 DNA is TGTGCCAGCAGCCGCGGAGCGAATCAGCCCCAGCATTTT.

The rearrangement uses TRBV18 and TRBJ1-6; D might be TRBD1 (6 bases). The germline CDR1 and CDR2 sequences are KGHSH and LQKENI. Trimming shortened V by 3 bases and J by 7 bases, and 10 bases separated the two germline ends. This CDR3 region has 14 residues. In nucleotides, the CDR3 is TGTGCCAGCTCACCCCCCCAGGGGAATTCACCCCTCCACTTT. Translation gives CASSPPQGNSPLHF.

The chain uses TRBV19 and TRBJ1-5; 9 nucleotides agree with TRBD1. This CDR3 is 14 amino acids long. V shed 8 bases, J shed 6 bases, and the junction held 8 bases outside the gene matches. CDR1 is LNHDA, CDR2 SQIVND, per germline (reference sequence). The CDR3 region has the DNA TGTGCCAGTGGGTCGGACAGGGGAAGTCAGCCCCAGCATTTT. Translating gives CASGSDRGSQPQHF.

The genes are TRBV6-5 and TRBJ1-3; 7 nucleotides match TRBD1. The germline CDR1 and CDR2 sequences are MNHEY and SVGAGI. This CDR3 spans 14 amino acids. V was pared by 8 bases and J by 2 bases, with 6 bases of the junction left unmatched. The CDR3 region has the DNA TGTGCCAGCGGTTCAGGGACAGCTGGAAACACCATATATTTT. As protein: CASGSGTAGNTIYF.

This chain uses TRBV24-1 with TRBJ2-7, with D unresolved. Trimming removed 6 bases from V and 0 bases from J, with 8 bases in between. The germline gives CDR1 KGHDR, CDR2 SFDVKD. The CDR3 runs to 13 residues. DNA for the CDR3: TGTGCCACCAGTCGCGCCTCCTCCTACGAGCAGTACTTC. Translated: CATSRASSYEQYF.

The chain's CDR3 is CASSLGPANIQYF. The CDR3 DNA reads TGTGCCAGCAGCTTAGGCCCGGCCAACATTCAGTACTTC. J is TRBJ2-4 and V is TRBV7-9; no clear D gene. Per the germline V gene, CDR1 is SEHNR and CDR2 is FQNEAQ (reference sequence). V was cut by 1 base and J by 7 bases, with 8 bases left in between. This CDR3 is 13 amino acids long. Looking up the rest from reference TRBV7-9 and TRBJ2-4 gives the full variable domain: DTGVSQNPRHKITKRGQNVTFRCDPISEHNRLYWYRQTLGQGPEFLTYFQNEAQLEKSRLLSDRFSAERPKGSFSTLEIQRTEQGDSAMYLCASSLGPANIQYFGAGTRLSVL.

This chain uses TRBV11-2 with TRBJ2-1; 7 bases agree with TRBD2. Trimming removed 5 bases from V and 4 bases from J; junction bases left unmatched: 5. This CDR3 contains 14 residues. Germline CDR1 is SGHAT and CDR2 is FQNNGV. Written as DNA, the CDR3 is TGTGCCAGCAGCCCCCCAGCGGGATACAATGAGCAGTTCTTC. Translated, it gives CASSPPAGYNEQFF. The full variable domain, its missing parts supplied by reference TRBV11-2 and TRBJ2-1, is EAGVAQSPRYKIIEKRQSVAFWCNPISGHATLYWYQQILGQGPKLLIQFQNNGVVDDSQLPKDRFSAERLKGVDSTLKIQPAKLEDSAVYLCASSPPAGYNEQFFGPGTRLTVL.

V and J are TRBV6-1 and TRBJ1-5; 9 bases match TRBD1. Germline assignment: CDR1 MNHNS and CDR2 SASEGT. The CDR3 totals 15 residues. The junction had 6 bases not matched to a gene; V was cut back by 2 bases and J by 7 bases. CDR3 bases: TGTGCCAGCAGTGAACACAGGGGGCAAGGACAGCCCCAGCATTTT. It translates to CASSEHRGQGQPQHF.

The genes are TRBV6-5 and TRBJ1-3; 10 bases fit TRBD1. Germline V gives CDR1 MNHEY, CDR2 SVGAGI. The CDR3 runs 14 residues. With V trimmed by 6 bases and J by 9 bases, 8 bases remained unmatched. The CDR3 DNA reads as TGTGCCAGCAGGTGGACAGGGGGGGTTGGCACCATATATTTT. As protein: CASRWTGGVGTIYF.

This chain links TRBV6-5 with TRBJ1-1; D might be TRBD1 (5 bases). Germline CDR1 is MNHEY and CDR2 is SVGAGI. The CDR3 runs 13 residues. Trimming removed 6 bases from V and 6 bases from J, with 14 bases in between. The CDR3: CASSPTGTSEAFF. The CDR3 bases are TGTGCCAGCAGCCCAACAGGAACGTCTGAAGCTTTCTTT.

The chain has TRBV7-2 and TRBJ1-2; no definite D call. Germline CDR1 is SGHTA and CDR2 is FQGNSA. Trimming stripped 0 bases from V and 4 bases from J, with 12 bases between. The CDR3 has 15 amino acids. The CDR3 protein is CASSLAEVASYGYTF. The CDR3 region has the DNA TGTGCCAGCAGCTTAGCGGAAGTGGCATCCTATGGCTACACCTTC. The variable domain in full, with the rest retrieved from reference TRBV7-2 and TRBJ1-2, is GAGVSQSPSNKVTEKGKDVELRCDPISGHTALYWYRQSLGQGLEFLIYFQGNSAPDKSGLPSDRFSAERTGGSVSTLTIQRTQQEDSAVYLCASSLAEVASYGYTFGSGTRLTVV.

The V call is TRBV19, the J call TRBJ1-1; possible D gene TRBD1, 5 bases. Germline assignment: CDR1 LNHDA and CDR2 SQIVND (reference sequence). V lost 4 bases and J 0 bases, leaving 9 bases between the germline ends. The CDR3 spans 14 residues. CDR3 nucleotides: TGTGCCAGTAGTACCGACAGACTGAACACTGAAGCTTTCTTT. It yields the protein CASSTDRLNTEAFF.

The chain carries TRBV6-5 and TRBJ1-5; 8 bases line up with TRBD1. Germline trimming cut 4 bases from V and 2 bases from J; bases unmatched to any gene: 1. Germline loops: CDR1 MNHEY, CDR2 SVGAGI. The CDR3 has 14 amino acids. The CDR3, as DNA: TGTGCCAGCAGTTCGACAGGGGGCAATCAGCCCCAGCATTTT. Protein sequence: CASSSTGGNQPQHF.

V and J are TRBV5-6 and TRBJ1-1, with D hard to call. The germline V gene has CDR1 SGHDT and CDR2 YYEEEE. Trimming took 0 bases from V and 0 from J, leaving 6 bases between them. This CDR3 contains 14 residues. The CDR3 here is CASSLALVNTEAFF. CDR3 in DNA: TGTGCCAGCAGCTTGGCCCTAGTGAACACTGAAGCTTTCTTT.

CDR3 sequence reads: CATGDSGSSYNEQFF. In DNA, the CDR3 is TGTGCCACCGGGGATAGCGGGAGCTCCTACAATGAGCAGTTCTTC. This chain links TRBV24-1 with TRBJ2-1, with TRBD2 matching over 9 bases. Losses at the gene ends were 9 bases for V and 0 bases for J; bases not matched to a gene: 5. Germline-derived CDR1 and CDR2 are KGHDR and SFDVKD. This CDR3 has 15 amino acids.

This chain connects TRBV6-4 to TRBJ2-1, with 7 bases matching TRBD1. The CDR3 covers 16 residues. Germline CDR1 and CDR2: MRHNA and SNTAGT. The trim removed 6 bases at V and 5 bases at J, leaving 13 bases unmatched. The CDR3 loop is CASSRETGMGNNEQFF. The CDR3 nucleotides read TGTGCCAGCAGCAGGGAGACAGGGATGGGGAACAATGAGCAGTTCTTC.

The chain joins TRBV5-1 to TRBJ1-3; 7 nucleotides match TRBD1. Germline-derived CDR1 and CDR2 are SGHRS and YFSETQ. The CDR3 extends over 16 amino acids. Trimming took 4 bases from V and 0 from J; bases not matched to a gene: 7. The CDR3 nucleotides read TGCGCCAGCAGCCTTACGGGACAGATCTCTGGAAACACCATATATTTT. Protein product: CASSLTGQISGNTIYF.

The rearrangement joins TRBV7-8 to TRBJ2-2, with 8 bases aligning to TRBD1. The CDR3 covers 21 residues. V dropped 4 bases and J dropped 2; count of bases not matched to a gene: 21. Germline CDR1 and CDR2: SGHVS and FQNEAQ. CDR3 bases: TGTGCCAGCAGCTCAACGACCGGGACAGGTCGGGGCCTGGCCAACACCGGGGAGCTGTTTTTT. It codes for CASSSTTGTGRGLANTGELFF.

The chain joins TRBV5-1 to TRBJ2-1, with a tentative D call TRBD2 (5 bases). V gave up 5 bases and J gave up 2 bases, with 11 bases separating them. The CDR3 consists of 14 residues. From germline, CDR1 is SGHRS and CDR2 YFSETQ. The CDR3 coding sequence is TGCGCCAGCAGGTTCGGGGAAACCTACAATGAGCAGTTCTTC. The encoded protein is CASRFGETYNEQFF.

The V and J genes are TRBV5-1 and TRBJ2-5; 11 nucleotides line up with TRBD2. This CDR3 region has 16 residues. CDR1 is SGHRS, CDR2 YFSETQ, per germline. V lost 3 bases and J lost 6; bases outside the gene matches: 10. CDR3 sequence (DNA): TGCGCCAGCAGCTCCTTGACTAGCGGGGTGGCAAAGACCCAGTACTTC. It encodes CASSSLTSGVAKTQYF.

This chain joins TRBV11-2 and TRBJ1-4; D is unresolved. Germline loops: CDR1 SGHAT, CDR2 FQNNGV. Trimming cost V 7 bases and J 5 bases, with 20 bases left between them. The CDR3 runs 16 residues. The CDR3 bases are TGTGCCAGCACCTATTCCCGGACCTTTCCGAATGAAAAACTGTTTTTT. This encodes CASTYSRTFPNEKLFF.

The chain joins TRBV6-2 or TRBV6-3 to TRBJ1-1; no reliable D call. Germline CDR1 is MNHEY and CDR2 is SVGEGT. This CDR3 is 12 amino acids long. The V end was cut by 1 base, the J end by 5 bases, with 5 bases between. CDR3 in DNA: TGTGCCAGCAGTTACTTGAGAACTGAAGCTTTCTTT. This sequence encodes CASSYLRTEAFF.

V is TRBV5-1 and J is TRBJ2-3; TRBD1 aligns across 10 bases. Trimming took 6 bases from V and 1 from J; bases not matched to a gene: 8. Germline CDR1 SGHRS, CDR2 YFSETQ. The CDR3 is 16 amino acids. The CDR3 coding sequence is TGCGCCAGCACCCCAGGGACAGGGGTTGGCACAGATACGCAGTATTTT. Amino acids: CASTPGTGVGTDTQYF.

The chain joins TRBV4-1 to TRBJ1-1, with unresolved D. The V and J ends lost 2 bases and 6 bases respectively, with 16 bases between them. This CDR3 spans 15 amino acids. Germline V gives CDR1 MGHRA, CDR2 YSYEKL. CDR3 in amino acids: CASSQITNLKAEAFF. In nucleotides, the CDR3 is TGCGCCAGCAGCCAAATAACCAATCTCAAGGCTGAAGCTTTCTTT.

The chain carries TRBV18 and TRBJ2-7; maybe TRBD1 (6 bases). The V gene lost 4 bases and the J gene lost 0 bases, with 16 bases spanning the gap. Germline V gene lookup returns CDR1 KGHSH and CDR2 LQKENI. This CDR3 has 16 residues. As DNA, the CDR3 is TGTGCCAGCTCACACTCGGACAGTAGCTACTCCTACGAGCAGTACTTC. Translating gives CASSHSDSSYSYEQYF. The whole variable domain, filled in from reference TRBV18 and TRBJ2-7, reads NAGVMQNPRHLVRRRGQEARLRCSPMKGHSHVYWYRQLPEEGLKFMVYLQKENIIDESGMPKERFSAEFPKEGPSILRIQQVVRGDSAAYFCASSHSDSSYSYEQYFGPGTRLTVT.

This sequence joins TRBV30 and TRBJ2-7; weak D call: TRBD1 (6 bases). This CDR3 has 12 amino acids. V was cut by 5 bases and J by 4 bases, with 12 bases left in between. Looked up from germline, CDR1 is GTSNPN and CDR2 is SVGIG (reference sequence). CDR3 amino acids: CAWDSQGYEQYF. CDR3 in DNA: TGTGCCTGGGACTCACAGGGTTACGAGCAGTACTTC.

The V call is TRBV6-1, the J call TRBJ1-1; D remains ambiguous. The CDR3 is 15 amino acids. Germline V gene data show CDR1 as MNHNS and CDR2 as SASEGT. Trimming left V 2 bases short and J 1 base short, with 11 bases between. CDR3 sequence reads: CASSENSLANTEAFF. The CDR3 region has the DNA TGTGCCAGCAGTGAAAACAGTTTGGCGAACACTGAAGCTTTCTTT.